The 19 T cell receptor beta chains reported below all come from one sample, sequenced in a study of T cells in pancreatic ductal adenocarcinoma (dated by TCRdb to about 2017). The library was generated by the immunoSEQ multiplex PCR assay. The immuneACCESS repertoire file appears here via TCRdb, limited to in-frame rearrangements. These files lack a portion of the clones; in checked studies, under half of the deficit traces to unresolved V genes, and the cause of the others is not known. For this sample the table gives roughly 100,000 clones, of which about 95% were detected only once. The ten largest clones capture around 3.2% of the sample. The pancreatic ductal adenocarcinoma patients who were selected had gone through surgery without receiving any neoadjuvant therapy. The specimen sequenced was PBMCs. Receptor source: a human donor with pancreatic ductal adenocarcinoma.

This clone was observed once. The chain couples TRBV28 to TRBJ2-2; 7 nucleotides align to TRBD1. J lost 0 bases, V lost 6 bases, and 7 bases had no gene match. This CDR3 region has 16 residues. The V gene's germline CDR1 is MDHEN and CDR2 SYDVKM. The CDR3 loop is CASRGTADANTGELFF. CDR3 sequence (DNA): TGTGCCAGCAGGGGGACAGCAGACGCGAACACCGGGGAGCTGTTTTTT.

V usage is TRBV28 and J usage is TRBJ2-3; TRBD2 matches at 8 bases. J gave up 2 bases and V 4 bases, and 2 bases lay outside the gene matches. This CDR3 contains 14 residues. CDR1 and CDR2 from the germline V gene are MDHEN and SYDVKM. This CDR3 is CASSSGGDTDTQYF. For the CDR3, the DNA is TGTGCCAGCAGTTCGGGGGGGGACACAGATACGCAGTATTTT.

The chain carries TRBV7-3 and TRBJ2-7; 9 bases agree with TRBD2. The CDR3 has 14 amino acids. Germline values: CDR1 SGHTA, CDR2 FQGTGA. The junction had 3 bases not matched to a gene; V was cut back by 4 bases and J by 2 bases. CDR3: CASSSSGGPYEQYF. Written as DNA, the CDR3 is TGTGCCAGCAGCTCCAGCGGGGGGCCCTACGAGCAGTACTTC.

This chain uses TRBV5-1 with TRBJ2-7; 10 nucleotides match TRBD2. The CDR3 loop spans 15 amino acids. V lost 2 bases and J lost 0; bases outside the gene matches: 2. Germline CDR1 reads SGHRS; CDR2 reads YFSETQ. The CDR3, as DNA: TGCGCCAGCAGCTTCCTAGCGGGAGCCTCCTACGAGCAGTACTTC. It specifies CASSFLAGASYEQYF.

This chain connects TRBV18 to TRBJ1-5; D not certain. The CDR3 consists of 11 residues. Trimming took 3 bases from V and 7 from J, leaving 4 bases between them. Germline assignment: CDR1 KGHSH and CDR2 LQKENI. The CDR3 DNA reads as TGTGCCAGCTCACCCTCCCAGCCCCAGCATTTT. Protein product: CASSPSQPQHF.

This chain connects TRBV7-9 to TRBJ1-2, with D uncertain. Germline V CDR1 and CDR2: SEHNR, FQNEAQ (reference sequence). The V end was cut by 2 bases, the J end by 4 bases, with 11 bases between. The CDR3 is made up of 14 amino acids. The CDR3 DNA reads TGTGCCAGCAGCTTAAGAACAGCATCCTATGGCTACACCTTC. It is translated as CASSLRTASYGYTF. The whole variable domain, remainder taken from reference TRBV7-9 and TRBJ1-2, is DTGVSQNPRHKITKRGQNVTFRCDPISEHNRLYWYRQTLGQGPEFLTYFQNEAQLEKSRLLSDRFSAERPKGSFSTLEIQRTEQGDSAMYLCASSLRTASYGYTFGSGTRLTVV.

The V gene is TRBV7-9, the J gene TRBJ1-2; D call uncertain. CDR3 length: 12 amino acids. Germline V gene sequence: CDR1 SEHNR, CDR2 FQNEAQ (reference sequence). V lost 6 bases and J 7 bases, leaving 12 bases between the germline ends. This CDR3 reads CASSTPSSGYTF. CDR3 bases: TGTGCCAGCAGTACACCGTCGTCTGGCTACACCTTC.

This clone has a single count. V and J are TRBV6-5 and TRBJ1-2; 10 bases fit TRBD1. This CDR3 spans 15 amino acids. V was pared by 5 bases and J by 4 bases, with 7 bases of the junction left unmatched. CDR1 MNHEY and CDR2 SVGAGI come from the germline V gene. The CDR3 protein is CASSKPGTGAYGYTF. Written as DNA, the CDR3 is TGTGCCAGCAGTAAGCCCGGGACAGGGGCCTATGGCTACACCTTC.

The V and J genes are TRBV20-1 and TRBJ2-3; D is unclear. The CDR3 length is 11 residues. CDR1 and CDR2 from the germline V gene are DFQATT and SNEGSKA (reference sequence). V was clipped by 8 bases and J by 5 bases, with 11 bases between them. The CDR3 here is CSTHSGDTQYF. The CDR3, as DNA: TGCAGTACCCACTCGGGAGATACGCAGTATTTT.

The table lists this clone with a count of one. The chain links TRBV20-1 to TRBJ2-1; D is undetermined. This CDR3 is 11 amino acids long. The V gene's germline CDR1 is DFQATT and CDR2 SNEGSKA (reference sequence). The CDR3 region is CLSVAPNEQFF. As DNA, the CDR3 is TGCTTATCTGTGGCTCCCAATGAGCAGTTCTTC.

The J gene is TRBJ2-5, the V gene TRBV11-1, with a tentative D call TRBD2 (6 bases). Trimming removed 0 bases at V and 4 bases at J, with 12 bases between. This CDR3 has 15 amino acids. Germline CDR1 is SGHAT and CDR2 is FQDESV (reference sequence). This chain's CDR3 is CASSLAPGLLETQYF. For the CDR3, the DNA is TGTGCCAGCAGCTTAGCCCCGGGACTGTTAGAGACCCAGTACTTC. Based on the CDR3 plus reference TRBV11-1 and TRBJ2-5, the full variable domain is EAEVAQSPRYKITEKSQAVAFWCDPISGHATLYWYRQILGQGPELLVQFQDESVVDDSQLPKDRFSAERLKGVDSTLKIQPAELGDSAMYLCASSLAPGLLETQYFGPGTRLLVL.

The chain has TRBV28 and TRBJ2-7, with D perhaps matching TRBD1 (6 bases). Trimming left V 2 bases short and J 4 bases short, with 18 bases between. This CDR3 is built from 16 residues. The germline gives CDR1 MDHEN, CDR2 SYDVKM. CDR3 DNA sequence: TGTGCCAGCAGTTTAATAGGGGACATTGGTCCGTACGAGCAGTACTTC. It is translated as CASSLIGDIGPYEQYF.

The genes are TRBV5-1 and TRBJ2-7; 7 positions match TRBD2. The length of the CDR3 is 13 residues. After removal of 4 bases from V and 4 bases from J, the junction contained 5 bases not matched to a gene. Germline lookup yields CDR1 SGHRS and CDR2 YFSETQ. This CDR3 reads CASSVREEYEQYF. DNA for the CDR3: TGCGCCAGCAGCGTTCGGGAGGAGTACGAGCAGTACTTC.

The chain has TRBV28 and TRBJ1-2; D call uncertain. Germline V gene lookup returns CDR1 MDHEN and CDR2 SYDVKM. The CDR3 has 14 amino acids. V gave up 10 bases and J gave up 8 bases, with 23 bases separating them. The CDR3 reads CATAPWIPTGGYTF. In nucleotides, the CDR3 is TGTGCCACCGCACCATGGATTCCGACGGGAGGCTACACCTTC.

CDR3 protein: CSVITSGVPREQYF. The CDR3, as DNA: TGCAGCGTTATTACTAGCGGGGTCCCGCGGGAGCAGTACTTC. The chain employs TRBV29-1 and TRBJ2-7, with 10 bases lining up with TRBD2. This CDR3 is built from 14 residues. V gave up 5 bases and J gave up 7 bases; unmatched junction bases: 11. Germline lookup yields CDR1 SQVTM and CDR2 ANQGSEA.

J is TRBJ1-5 and V is TRBV9; weak D call: TRBD1 (6 bases). Trimming shortened V by 4 bases and J by 3 bases, and 17 bases separated the two germline ends. CDR3 length: 16 amino acids. CDR1 is SGDLS and CDR2 is YYNGEE in the germline V gene. CDR3 nucleotide sequence: TGTGCCAGCAGCCCCACTGGGGGGGGCCTCAATCAGCCCCAGCATTTT. Amino acids: CASSPTGGGLNQPQHF. Together with reference TRBV9 and TRBJ1-5, the CDR3 gives the full variable domain: DSGVTQTPKHLITATGQRVTLRCSPRSGDLSVYWYQQSLDQGLQFLIQYYNGEERAKGNILERFSAQQFPDLHSELNLSSLELGDSALYFCASSPTGGGLNQPQHFGDGTRLSIL.

V and J are TRBV6-1 and TRBJ2-2, with 7 bases identical to TRBD2. Germline CDR1 MNHNS, CDR2 SASEGT. V was clipped by 6 bases and J by 2 bases; unmatched bases: 6. This CDR3 region has 15 residues. CDR3 region: CASRGLAANTGELFF. CDR3 DNA: TGTGCCAGCAGAGGTCTAGCGGCTAACACCGGGGAGCTGTTTTTT.

The genes are TRBV30 and TRBJ2-5, with 7 nucleotides matching TRBD2. The CDR3 is 12 amino acids. J lost 2 bases, V lost 4 bases, and 1 base had no gene match. CDR1 GTSNPN and CDR2 SVGIG come from the germline V gene (reference sequence). CDR3 sequence: CAWNGGQETQYF. The CDR3 DNA reads as TGTGCCTGGAACGGGGGGCAAGAGACCCAGTACTTC.

Only one count was recorded for this clone. The gene calls are TRBV18 and TRBJ2-3; TRBD1 might be the D (6 bases). With 1 base removed from V and 4 bases from J, the gap between germline ends came to 12 bases. Germline CDR1 and CDR2: KGHSH and LQKENI. The CDR3 has 15 amino acids. The CDR3 DNA reads TGTGCCAGCTCACCACTATCAGGGGTGCCAGATACGCAGTATTTT. Protein product: CASSPLSGVPDTQYF.